This entry lists 12 T cell receptor beta chains sequenced from one sample in a study of T cell repertoires in aging, cancer and after chemotherapy. TCR beta rearrangements were amplified from peripheral blood genomic DNA. Rearranged V-D-J TRB sequences were amplified with a mixed TRB-A/B primer pool. TCRdb re-called the multiplex PCR reads through MiXCR, storing one row per CDR3 protein. Of more than 2,000 distinct CDR3 sequences listed, over 15% are singletons. Sequencing used blood. Receptor source: a human donor with a solid tumor.

V gene TRBV6-5 combines with J gene TRBJ1-5; D is unresolved. V gave up 8 bases and J gave up 4 bases, with 12 bases separating them. The length of the CDR3 is 13 residues. Germline lookup yields CDR1 MNHEY and CDR2 SVGAGI. The CDR3 nucleotides are TGTGCCAGCTCCGCCGGAGAAAATCAGCCCCAGCATTTT. Its translation: CASSAGENQPQHF.

By share, this clonotype counts as medium-sized. The chain combines TRBV15 with TRBJ1-1, with 9 bases aligning to TRBD1. The V segment lost 3 bases and the J segment 5 bases; nucleotides outside the gene matches: 7. Germline values: CDR1 LNHNV, CDR2 YYDKDF (reference sequence). This CDR3 comprises 15 residues. The DNA for the CDR3 is TGTGCCACCAGCAGTAGACAGGGGGTCGGAACTGAAGCTTTCTTT. Protein: CATSSRQGVGTEAFF.

The table lists this clonotype with a few counts. V usage is TRBV25-1 and J usage is TRBJ1-4; a weak D match, TRBD1 (5 bases). Germline CDR1 is MGHDK and CDR2 is SYGVNS. This CDR3 is built from 13 residues. V lost 6 bases and J 10 bases, leaving 15 bases between the germline ends. CDR3 loop: CASSESKRGKLFF. The CDR3 coding sequence is TGTGCCAGCAGCGAAAGCAAGAGGGGAAAACTGTTTTTT.

This clonotype is labeled as medium-sized (0.01 to 0.1%). The chain is built from TRBV6-2 or TRBV6-3 and TRBJ2-3; TRBD2 agrees at 8 bases. Per the germline V gene, CDR1 is MNHEY and CDR2 is SVGEGT. V lost 9 bases, J lost 6 bases, and 8 bases stayed unmatched. This CDR3 is 13 amino acids long. The CDR3 coding sequence is TGTGCCAGTGGAGGCGGGAGGCACGATACGCAGTATTTT. Encoded protein: CASGGGRHDTQYF.

The chain combines TRBV28 with TRBJ1-6; the D gene is possibly TRBD1 (5 bases). The V gene's germline CDR1 is MDHEN and CDR2 SYDVKM. V dropped 3 bases and J dropped 0 bases, with 12 bases sitting between them. This CDR3 is 17 amino acids long. For the CDR3, the DNA is TGTGCCAGCAGTTTGGGACTTAGGAGCTCCTATAATTCACCCCTCCACTTT. Translated: CASSLGLRSSYNSPLHF.

This clonotype is termed medium-sized. This chain joins TRBV19 and TRBJ2-1; D gene unclear. V gave up 3 bases and J gave up 2 bases, with 8 bases separating them. Germline lookup yields CDR1 LNHDA and CDR2 SQIVND (reference sequence). This CDR3 region has 14 residues. The CDR3 here is CASSMASPYNEQFF. The CDR3 DNA is TGTGCCAGTAGTATGGCTTCTCCCTACAATGAGCAGTTCTTC. Looking up the rest from reference TRBV19 and TRBJ2-1 gives the full variable domain: DGGITQSPKYLFRKEGQNVTLSCEQNLNHDAMYWYRQDPGQGLRLIYYSQIVNDFQKGDIAEGYSVSREKKESFPLTVTSAQKNPTAFYLCASSMASPYNEQFFGPGTRLTVL.

The chain has TRBV5-6 and TRBJ2-7; 7 bases are shared with TRBD1. CDR3 length: 18 residues. Germline V CDR1 and CDR2: SGHDT, YYEEEE. V lost 0 bases and J lost 2; bases outside the gene matches: 14. CDR3 loop: CASSLGDRSRDRAYEQYF. Here the CDR3 DNA reads TGTGCCAGCAGCTTGGGAGATCGTTCCCGGGACAGAGCCTACGAGCAGTACTTC.

Comment on this clonotype: The junction shows a germline mismatch at one end, possibly a read error. This chain uses TRBV5-6 with TRBJ1-1, with D maybe TRBD1 (5 bases). CDR3 size: 15 residues. Germline V gene data show CDR1 as SGHDT and CDR2 as YYEEEE. In nucleotides, the CDR3 is TGCGCCAGCAGCTTGGTTGACAGCCGGAACACTGAAGCTTTCTTT. This sequence encodes CASSLVDSRNTEAFF.

The chain is built from TRBV7-2 and TRBJ2-1, with TRBD2 matching 11 bases. The CDR3 loop spans 18 amino acids. V gave up 1 base and J gave up 6 bases; unmatched junction bases: 11. The germline CDR1 and CDR2 sequences are SGHTA and FQGNSA. CDR3 loop: CASSLDPSGRLGRNEQFF. CDR3 nucleotides: TGTGCCAGCAGCTTAGATCCTAGCGGGAGGTTGGGACGCAATGAGCAGTTCTTC.

By its share, this clonotype is large. The chain employs TRBV6-5 and TRBJ2-3; 10 bases are shared with TRBD2. CDR3 length: 15 residues. The germline V gene has CDR1 MNHEY and CDR2 SVGAGI. V was clipped by 6 bases and J by 4 bases; unmatched bases: 7. The CDR3 coding sequence is TGTGCCAGCAGCACTAGCGGGATTATGTCAGATACGCAGTATTTT. Translated: CASSTSGIMSDTQYF.

This clonotype is deemed medium-sized (0.01 to 0.1%). The rearrangement links TRBV20-1 to TRBJ1-3, with D possibly TRBD1 on 5 matching bases. Germline CDR1 reads DFQATT; CDR2 reads SNEGSKA (reference sequence). Trimming left V 3 bases short and J 0 bases short, with 12 bases between. The CDR3 covers 15 residues. CDR3 in DNA: TGCAGTGCTAGGTCAGGGTCTTCCTCTGGAAACACCATATATTTT. Translation: CSARSGSSSGNTIYF.

Within the sample, this clonotype is medium-sized. The chain combines TRBV6-2 or TRBV6-3 with TRBJ2-2; D is ambiguous. This CDR3 comprises 13 residues. The germline V gene has CDR1 MNHEY and CDR2 SVGEGT. Trimming removed 5 bases at V and 1 base at J, with 5 bases between. In DNA form, the CDR3 reads TGTGCCAGCAGTCAAAGGAACACCGGGGAGCTGTTTTTT. It yields the protein CASSQRNTGELFF.